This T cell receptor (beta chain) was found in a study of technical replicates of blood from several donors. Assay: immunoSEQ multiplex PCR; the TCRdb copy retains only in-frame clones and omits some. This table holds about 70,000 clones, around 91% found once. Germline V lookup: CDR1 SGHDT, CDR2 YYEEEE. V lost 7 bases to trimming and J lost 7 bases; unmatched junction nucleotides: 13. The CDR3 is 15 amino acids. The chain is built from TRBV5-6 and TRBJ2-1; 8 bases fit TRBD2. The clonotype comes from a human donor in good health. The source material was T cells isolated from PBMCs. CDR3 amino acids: CASCYGLAAGNEQFF. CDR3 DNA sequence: TGTGCCAGCTGCTATGGACTAGCAGCGGGAAATGAGCAGTTCTTC. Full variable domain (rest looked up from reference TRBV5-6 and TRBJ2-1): DAGVTQSPTHLIKTRGQQVTLRCSPKSGHDTVSWYQQALGQGPQFIFQYYEEEERQRGNFPDRFSGHQFPNYSSELNVNALLLGDSALYLCASCYGLAAGNEQFFGPGTRLTVL.